The present T cell receptor beta chain was sequenced within a study of T cell repertoires in cytomegalovirus infection. About the study: Researchers turned to recently identified HLA-C-restricted CMV epitopes as well as well-studied HLA-B-restricted ones. A matching HLA type, together with CMV infection, was signaled by public TCR beta signatures.

TCRdb re-analysed the reads in MiXCR, keeping a single row per CDR3 protein. Here the sample spans roughly 860,000 distinct CDR3 sequences, less than 35% being singletons. Study results and limitations: The ex vivo response showed dominance by HLA-C-restricted CMV-specific TCR beta clonotypes. Pooled public TCR beta family frequency picked out CMV carriers with the relevant HLA.

Trimming took off 7 bases at V and 0 bases at J, with 13 bases between the two ends. The CDR3 is made up of 14 amino acids. Germline assignment: CDR1 DFQATT and CDR2 SNEGSKA (reference sequence). Comment on this clonotype: The antigen remains unidentified.

The sample was cultured CD8+ T cells from PBMCs, taken from culture after CMV antigen stimulation. The TCR sequence derives from a human donor in good health (CMV status not recorded). Some clones in this sample may be carry-over from other donors' samples. The chain carries TRBV20-1 and TRBJ1-3, with D unclear. CDR3 coding DNA: TGCAGTGTCGGGGATCATGGCTCTGGAAACACCATATATTTT. As protein: CSVGDHGSGNTIYF.